The clone carrying this TCR beta chain was recorded a few times. Amplification of TCR beta used genomic DNA extracted from peripheral blood. This sample was included in a study of T cell repertoires in aging, cancer and after chemotherapy. TRB rearrangements spanning V, D and J were amplified using mixed TRB-A/B primers. TCRdb re-derived calls from the multiplex PCR reads in MiXCR, one entry per CDR3 protein. Found here are about 6,700 distinct CDR3 sequences, roughly 20% of them singletons; the top ten hold over 8%. The CDR3 runs 16 residues. In germline, CDR1 is SGHVS, CDR2 FNYEAQ. The trim removed 5 bases at V and 6 bases at J, leaving 11 bases unmatched.

The specimen sequenced was blood. J is TRBJ2-1 and V is TRBV7-6; TRBD1 matches 9 bases. This clonotype originated in a human donor with a blood cancer. As DNA, the CDR3 is TGTGCCAGCAGCCCCCGGTCCGGGACAGGGACCAATGAGCAGTTCTTC. Residues: CASSPRSGTGTNEQFF.